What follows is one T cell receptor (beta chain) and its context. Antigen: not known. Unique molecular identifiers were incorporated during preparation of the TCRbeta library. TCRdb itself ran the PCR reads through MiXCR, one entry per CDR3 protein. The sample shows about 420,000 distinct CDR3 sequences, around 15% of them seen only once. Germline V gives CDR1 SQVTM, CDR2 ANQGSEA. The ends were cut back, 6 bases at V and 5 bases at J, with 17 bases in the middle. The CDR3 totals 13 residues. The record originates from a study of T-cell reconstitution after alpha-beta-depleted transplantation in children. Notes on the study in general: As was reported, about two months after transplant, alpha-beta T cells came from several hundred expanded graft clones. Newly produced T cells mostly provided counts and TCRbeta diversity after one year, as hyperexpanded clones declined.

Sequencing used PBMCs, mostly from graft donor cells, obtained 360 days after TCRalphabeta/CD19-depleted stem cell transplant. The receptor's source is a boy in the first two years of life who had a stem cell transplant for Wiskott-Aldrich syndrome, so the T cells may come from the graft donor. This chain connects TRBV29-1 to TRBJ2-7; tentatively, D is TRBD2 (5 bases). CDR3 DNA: TGCAGCGTAGTGGACTTGTTGGGGAACGAGCAGTACTTC. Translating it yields CSVVDLLGNEQYF.